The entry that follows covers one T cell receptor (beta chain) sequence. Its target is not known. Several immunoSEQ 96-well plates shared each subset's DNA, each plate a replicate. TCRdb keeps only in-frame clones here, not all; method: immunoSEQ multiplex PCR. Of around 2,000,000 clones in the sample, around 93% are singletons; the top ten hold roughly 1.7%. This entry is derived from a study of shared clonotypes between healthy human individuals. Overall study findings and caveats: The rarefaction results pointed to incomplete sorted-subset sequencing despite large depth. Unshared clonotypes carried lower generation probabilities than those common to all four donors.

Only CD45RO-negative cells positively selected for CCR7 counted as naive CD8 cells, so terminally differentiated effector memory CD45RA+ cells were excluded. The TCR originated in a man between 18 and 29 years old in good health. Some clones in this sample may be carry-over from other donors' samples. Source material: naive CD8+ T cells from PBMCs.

The CDR3 is CASRRGQAFLGNEQFF. CDR3 bases: TGTGCCAGCAGAAGGGGACAGGCATTTTTGGGCAATGAGCAGTTCTTC. J is TRBJ2-1 and V is TRBV2; 8 nucleotides match TRBD1. This CDR3 is built from 16 residues. V was clipped by 6 bases and J by 6 bases; unmatched bases: 13. Germline loops: CDR1 SNHLY, CDR2 FYNNEI. The full variable domain, in which reference TRBV2 and TRBJ2-1 provide the parts outside the CDR3, is EPEVTQTPSHQVTQMGQEVILRCVPISNHLYFYWYRQILGQKVEFLVSFYNNEISEKSEIFDDQFSVERPDGSNFTLKIRSTKLEDSAMYFCASRRGQAFLGNEQFFGPGTRLTVL.